The 2 T cell receptor beta chains below were found in one sample sequenced in a study of identical twins. Each CDR3 protein is one row after TCRdb ran MiXCR on the 5' RACE reads. The sample carries about 660,000 distinct CDR3 sequences, roughly 8% recorded once. In addition, the sample was reused for a study of yellow fever vaccine responses in identical twins.

What was sequenced was PBMCs. The receptors come from a woman between 18 and 30 years old in good health.

This clonotype was observed at least ten times. The J gene is TRBJ1-4, the V gene TRBV12-3 or TRBV12-4, with D possibly TRBD1 on 6 matching bases. V dropped 5 bases and J dropped 7 bases, with 17 bases sitting between them. This CDR3 is built from 15 residues. The DNA of the CDR3 is TGTGCCAGCAGTCTTACAGGGCCAGGGGCTGAAAAACTGTTTTTT. Protein: CASSLTGPGAEKLFF.

The chain uses TRBV21-1 and TRBJ2-2; the table calls TRBD2, which could not be checked here. TRBV21-1 has pseudogene status. CDR3 length: 16 amino acids. CDR3 coding DNA: TGTGCCAGCAGCCCACTAGCGGAAAGCGGCACCGGGGAGCTGTTTTTT. Residues: CASSPLAESGTGELFF.